This T cell receptor (beta chain) came from a study of blood T cells in healthy people across ages. Together with a sample-barcoded 5' primer, a J-beta primer mix was included in a second PCR lasting roughly 6 to 12 cycles. One entry per CDR3 protein, called by TCRdb with MiXCR from the 5' RACE reads. This sample has approximately 320,000 distinct CDR3 sequences, with roughly a quarter found just once. The ends were cut back, 6 bases at V and 0 bases at J, with 9 bases in the middle. Germline lookup yields CDR1 MDHEN and CDR2 SYDVKM. There are 14 residues in the CDR3. This clonotype was sampled from a woman in her sixties or seventies in good health. The chain recombines TRBV28 with TRBJ1-5; D is uncertain. Material: blood. The chain's CDR3 is CASRPANSNQPQHF. In DNA, the CDR3 is TGTGCCAGCAGGCCAGCGAATAGCAATCAGCCCCAGCATTTT.